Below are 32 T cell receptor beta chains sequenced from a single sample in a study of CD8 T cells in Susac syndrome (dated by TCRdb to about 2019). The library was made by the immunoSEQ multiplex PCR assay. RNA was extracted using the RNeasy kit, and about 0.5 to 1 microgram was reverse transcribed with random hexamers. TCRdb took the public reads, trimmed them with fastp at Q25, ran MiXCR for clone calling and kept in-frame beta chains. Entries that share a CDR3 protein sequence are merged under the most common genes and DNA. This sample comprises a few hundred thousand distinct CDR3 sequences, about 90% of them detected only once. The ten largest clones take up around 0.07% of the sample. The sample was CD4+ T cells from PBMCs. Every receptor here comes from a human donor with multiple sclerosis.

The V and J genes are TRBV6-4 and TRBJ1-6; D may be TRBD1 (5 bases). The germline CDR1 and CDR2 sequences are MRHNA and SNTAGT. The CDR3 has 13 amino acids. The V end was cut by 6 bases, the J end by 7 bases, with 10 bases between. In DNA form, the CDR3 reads TGTGCCAGCAGCGGGGACCTAAATTCACCCCTCCACTTT. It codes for CASSGDLNSPLHF.

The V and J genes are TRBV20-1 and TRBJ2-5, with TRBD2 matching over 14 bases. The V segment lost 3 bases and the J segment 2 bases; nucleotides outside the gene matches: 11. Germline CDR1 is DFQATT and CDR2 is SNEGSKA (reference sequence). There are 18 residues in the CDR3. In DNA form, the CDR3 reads TGCAGTGCTAGTCTCGGGACTAGCGGGAGTTTGGGGCAAGAGACCCAGTACTTC. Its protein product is CSASLGTSGSLGQETQYF.

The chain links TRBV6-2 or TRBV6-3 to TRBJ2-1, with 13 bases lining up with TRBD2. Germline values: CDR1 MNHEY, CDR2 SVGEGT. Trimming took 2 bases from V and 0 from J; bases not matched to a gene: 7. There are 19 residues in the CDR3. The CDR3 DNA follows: TGTGCCAGCAGTTACCCCGGGACTAGCGGGGCGAGCTCCTACAATGAGCAGTTCTTC. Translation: CASSYPGTSGASSYNEQFF.

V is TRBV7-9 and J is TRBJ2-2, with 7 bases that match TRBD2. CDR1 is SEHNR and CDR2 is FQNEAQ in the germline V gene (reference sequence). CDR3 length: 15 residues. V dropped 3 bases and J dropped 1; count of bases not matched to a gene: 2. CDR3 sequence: CASSFGEGNTGELFF. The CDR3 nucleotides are TGTGCCAGCAGCTTCGGGGAGGGGAACACCGGGGAGCTGTTTTTT.

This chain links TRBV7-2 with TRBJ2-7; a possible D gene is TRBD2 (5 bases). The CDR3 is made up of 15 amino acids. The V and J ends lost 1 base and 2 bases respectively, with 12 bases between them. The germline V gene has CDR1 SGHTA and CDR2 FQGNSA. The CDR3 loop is CASSLGRGVAYEQYF. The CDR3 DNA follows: TGTGCCAGCAGCTTAGGTCGGGGAGTAGCCTACGAGCAGTACTTC.

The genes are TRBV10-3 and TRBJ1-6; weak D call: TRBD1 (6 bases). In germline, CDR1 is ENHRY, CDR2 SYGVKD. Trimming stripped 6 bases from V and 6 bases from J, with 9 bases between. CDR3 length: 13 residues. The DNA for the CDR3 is TGTGCCATCAGCCGGGACATTAATTCACCCCTCCACTTT. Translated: CAISRDINSPLHF.

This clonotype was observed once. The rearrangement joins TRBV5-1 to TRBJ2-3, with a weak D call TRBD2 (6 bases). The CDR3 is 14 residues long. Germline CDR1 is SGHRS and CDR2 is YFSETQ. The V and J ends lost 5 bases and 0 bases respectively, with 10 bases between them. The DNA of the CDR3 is TGCGCCAGCAGGGAGGGGTGGAGCACAGATACGCAGTATTTT. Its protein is CASREGWSTDTQYF. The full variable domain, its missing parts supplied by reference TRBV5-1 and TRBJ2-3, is KAGVTQTPRYLIKTRGQQVTLSCSPISGHRSVSWYQQTPGQGLQFLFEYFSETQRNKGNFPGRFSGRQFSNSRSEMNVSTLELGDSALYLCASREGWSTDTQYFGPGTRLTVL.

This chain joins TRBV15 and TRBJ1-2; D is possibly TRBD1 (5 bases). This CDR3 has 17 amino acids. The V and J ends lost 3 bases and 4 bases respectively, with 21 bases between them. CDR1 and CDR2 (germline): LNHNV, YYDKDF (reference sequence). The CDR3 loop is CATSSGSVRVEVYGYTF. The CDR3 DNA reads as TGTGCCACCAGCAGCGGATCGGTCAGGGTCGAAGTCTATGGCTACACCTTC.

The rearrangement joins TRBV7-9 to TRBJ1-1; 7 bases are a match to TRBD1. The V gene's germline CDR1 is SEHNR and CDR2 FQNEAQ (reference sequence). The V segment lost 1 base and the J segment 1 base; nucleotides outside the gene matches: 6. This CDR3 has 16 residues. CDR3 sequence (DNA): TGTGCCAGCAGCTTAGGATCCGGGACAGCGAACACTGAAGCTTTCTTT. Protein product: CASSLGSGTANTEAFF. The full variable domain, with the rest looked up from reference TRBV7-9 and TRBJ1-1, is DTGVSQNPRHKITKRGQNVTFRCDPISEHNRLYWYRQTLGQGPEFLTYFQNEAQLEKSRLLSDRFSAERPKGSFSTLEIQRTEQGDSAMYLCASSLGSGTANTEAFFGQGTRLTVV.

CDR3 in DNA: TGTGCCAGCAGTGAGGACAGGGGCAGGAATCAGCCCCAGCATTTT. Protein sequence: CASSEDRGRNQPQHF. This sequence joins TRBV2 and TRBJ1-5; 9 bases align to TRBD1. Germline V gives CDR1 SNHLY, CDR2 FYNNEI. The ends lost 3 bases at V and 4 bases at J; junction bases unmatched: 4. CDR3 length: 15 amino acids. The variable domain in full, completed from reference TRBV2 and TRBJ1-5, reads EPEVTQTPSHQVTQMGQEVILRCVPISNHLYFYWYRQILGQKVEFLVSFYNNEISEKSEIFDDQFSVERPDGSNFTLKIRSTKLEDSAMYFCASSEDRGRNQPQHFGDGTRLSIL.

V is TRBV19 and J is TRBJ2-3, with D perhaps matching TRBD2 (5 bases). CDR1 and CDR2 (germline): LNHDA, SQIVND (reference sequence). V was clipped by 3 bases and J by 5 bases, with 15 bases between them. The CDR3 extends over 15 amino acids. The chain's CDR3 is CASSITAAGRDTQYF. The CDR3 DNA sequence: TGTGCCAGTAGTATTACAGCGGCTGGAAGAGATACGCAGTATTTT. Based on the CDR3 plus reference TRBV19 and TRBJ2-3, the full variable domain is DGGITQSPKYLFRKEGQNVTLSCEQNLNHDAMYWYRQDPGQGLRLIYYSQIVNDFQKGDIAEGYSVSREKKESFPLTVTSAQKNPTAFYLCASSITAAGRDTQYFGPGTRLTVL.

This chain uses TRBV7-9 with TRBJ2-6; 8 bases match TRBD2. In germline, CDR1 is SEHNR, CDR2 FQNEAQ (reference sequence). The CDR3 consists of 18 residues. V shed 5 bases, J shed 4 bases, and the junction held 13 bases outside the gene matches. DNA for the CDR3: TGTGCCAGCAGCAATCCTAGCGGGTCAAGCTCCGGGGCCAACGTCCTGACTTTC. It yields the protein CASSNPSGSSSGANVLTF.

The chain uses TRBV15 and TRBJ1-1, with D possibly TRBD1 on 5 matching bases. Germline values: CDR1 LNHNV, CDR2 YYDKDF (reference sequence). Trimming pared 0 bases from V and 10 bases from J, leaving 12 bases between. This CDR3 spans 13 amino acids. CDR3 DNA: TGTGCCACCAGCAGAGATTTCGAGGGGCGAGCTTTCTTT. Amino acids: CATSRDFEGRAFF.

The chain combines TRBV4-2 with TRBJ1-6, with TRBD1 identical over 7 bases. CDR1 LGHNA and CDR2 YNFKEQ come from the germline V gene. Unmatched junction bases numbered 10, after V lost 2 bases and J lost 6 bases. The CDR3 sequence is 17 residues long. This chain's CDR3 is CASSQTAIRQGNSPLHF. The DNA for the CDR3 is TGTGCCAGCAGCCAAACCGCTATCCGACAGGGTAATTCACCCCTCCACTTT.

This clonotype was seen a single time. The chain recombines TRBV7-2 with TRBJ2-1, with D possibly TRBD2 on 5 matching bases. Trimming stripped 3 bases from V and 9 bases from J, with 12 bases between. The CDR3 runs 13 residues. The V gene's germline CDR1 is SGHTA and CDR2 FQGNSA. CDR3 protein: CASSFGMGVEQFF. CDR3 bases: TGTGCCAGCAGCTTCGGCATGGGAGTTGAGCAGTTCTTC.

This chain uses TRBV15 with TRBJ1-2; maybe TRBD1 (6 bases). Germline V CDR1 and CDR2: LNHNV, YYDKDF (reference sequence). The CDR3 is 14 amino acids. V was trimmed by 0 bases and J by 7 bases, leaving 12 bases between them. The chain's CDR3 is CATSRDSTGSGYTF. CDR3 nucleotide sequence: TGTGCCACCAGCAGAGACTCAACAGGGTCTGGCTACACCTTC.

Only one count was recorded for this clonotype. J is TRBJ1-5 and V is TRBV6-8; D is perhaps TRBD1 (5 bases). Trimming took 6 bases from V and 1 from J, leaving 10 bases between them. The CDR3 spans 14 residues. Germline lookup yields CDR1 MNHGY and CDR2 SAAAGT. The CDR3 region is CASRPWGSNQPQHF. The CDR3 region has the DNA TGTGCCAGCAGACCCTGGGGGAGCAATCAGCCCCAGCATTTT.

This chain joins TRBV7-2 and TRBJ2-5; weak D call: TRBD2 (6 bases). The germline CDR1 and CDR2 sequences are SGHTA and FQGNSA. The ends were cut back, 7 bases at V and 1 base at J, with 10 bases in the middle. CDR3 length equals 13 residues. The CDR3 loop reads CASTRAGQETQYF. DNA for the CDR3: TGTGCCAGCACCCGAGCGGGCCAAGAGACCCAGTACTTC. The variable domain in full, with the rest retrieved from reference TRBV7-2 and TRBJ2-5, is GAGVSQSPSNKVTEKGKDVELRCDPISGHTALYWYRQSLGQGLEFLIYFQGNSAPDKSGLPSDRFSAERTGGSVSTLTIQRTQQEDSAVYLCASTRAGQETQYFGPGTRLLVL.

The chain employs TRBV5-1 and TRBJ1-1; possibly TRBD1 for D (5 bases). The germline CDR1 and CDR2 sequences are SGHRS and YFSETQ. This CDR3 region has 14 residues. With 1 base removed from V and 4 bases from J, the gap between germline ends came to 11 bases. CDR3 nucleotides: TGCGCCAGCAGCTTGTCAGGAGGGGTCACTGAAGCTTTCTTT. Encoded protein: CASSLSGGVTEAFF. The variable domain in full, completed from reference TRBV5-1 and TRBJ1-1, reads KAGVTQTPRYLIKTRGQQVTLSCSPISGHRSVSWYQQTPGQGLQFLFEYFSETQRNKGNFPGRFSGRQFSNSRSEMNVSTLELGDSALYLCASSLSGGVTEAFFGQGTRLTVV.

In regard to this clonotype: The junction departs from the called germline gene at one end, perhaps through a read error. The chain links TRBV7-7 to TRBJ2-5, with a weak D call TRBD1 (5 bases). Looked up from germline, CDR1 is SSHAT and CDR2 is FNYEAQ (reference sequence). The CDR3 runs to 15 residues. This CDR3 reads CASSTTQGSQETQYF. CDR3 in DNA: TGTGCTAGCAGCACGACCCAGGGTAGCCAAGAGACCCAGTACTTC.

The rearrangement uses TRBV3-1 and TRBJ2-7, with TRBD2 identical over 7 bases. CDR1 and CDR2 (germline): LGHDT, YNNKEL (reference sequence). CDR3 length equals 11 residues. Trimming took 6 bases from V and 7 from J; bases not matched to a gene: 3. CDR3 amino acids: CASRGGTEQYF. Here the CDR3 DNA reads TGTGCCAGCAGGGGAGGGACGGAGCAGTACTTC.

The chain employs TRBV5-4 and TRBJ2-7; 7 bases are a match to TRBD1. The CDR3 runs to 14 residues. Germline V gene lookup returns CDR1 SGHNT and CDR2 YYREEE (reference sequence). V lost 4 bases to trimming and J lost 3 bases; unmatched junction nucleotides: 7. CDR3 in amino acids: CASSRYDRDYEQYF. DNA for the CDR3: TGTGCCAGCAGCCGGTACGACAGGGACTACGAGCAGTACTTC.

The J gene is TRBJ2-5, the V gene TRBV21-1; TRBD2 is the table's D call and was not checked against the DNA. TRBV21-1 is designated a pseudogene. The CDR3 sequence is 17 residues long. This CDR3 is CASSKGGVRSLLGTQYF. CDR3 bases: TGTGCCAGCAGCAAAGGCGGGGTTAGGTCCCTTCTAGGGACCCAGTACTTC.

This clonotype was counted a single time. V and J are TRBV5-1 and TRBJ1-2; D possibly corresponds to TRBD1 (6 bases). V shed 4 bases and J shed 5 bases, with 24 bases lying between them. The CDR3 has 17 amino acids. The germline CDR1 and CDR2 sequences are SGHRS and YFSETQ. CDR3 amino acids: CASSLTSISGTLYGYTF. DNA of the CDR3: TGCGCCAGCAGCCTCACCTCCATCTCTGGGACACTGTATGGCTACACCTTC.

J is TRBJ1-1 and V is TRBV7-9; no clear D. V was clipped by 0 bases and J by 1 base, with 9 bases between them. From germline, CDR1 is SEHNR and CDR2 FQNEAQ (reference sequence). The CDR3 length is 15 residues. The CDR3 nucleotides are TGTGCCAGCAGCTTAGCGGAGACGGGGAACACTGAAGCTTTCTTT. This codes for CASSLAETGNTEAFF.

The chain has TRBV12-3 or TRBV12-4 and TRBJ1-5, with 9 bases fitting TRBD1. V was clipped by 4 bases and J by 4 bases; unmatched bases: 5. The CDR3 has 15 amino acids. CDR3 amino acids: CASSSGTGPNQPQHF. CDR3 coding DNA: TGTGCCAGCAGTTCCGGGACAGGGCCTAATCAGCCCCAGCATTTT.

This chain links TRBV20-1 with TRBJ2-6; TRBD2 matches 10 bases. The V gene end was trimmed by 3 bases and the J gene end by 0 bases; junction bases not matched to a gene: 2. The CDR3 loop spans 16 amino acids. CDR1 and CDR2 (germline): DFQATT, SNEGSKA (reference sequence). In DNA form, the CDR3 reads TGCAGTGCTAGGAGCGGGAGGGACTCTGGGGCCAACGTCCTGACTTTC. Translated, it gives CSARSGRDSGANVLTF.

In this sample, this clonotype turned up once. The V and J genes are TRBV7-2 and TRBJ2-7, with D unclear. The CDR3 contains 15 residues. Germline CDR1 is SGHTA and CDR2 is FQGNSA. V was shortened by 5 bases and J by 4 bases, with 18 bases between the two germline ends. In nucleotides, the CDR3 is TGTGCCAGCAGCCTCCGTTATTTCCCCAGTTACGAGCAGTACTTC. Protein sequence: CASSLRYFPSYEQYF. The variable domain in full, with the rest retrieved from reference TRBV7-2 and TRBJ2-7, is GAGVSQSPSNKVTEKGKDVELRCDPISGHTALYWYRQSLGQGLEFLIYFQGNSAPDKSGLPSDRFSAERTGGSVSTLTIQRTQQEDSAVYLCASSLRYFPSYEQYFGPGTRLTVT.

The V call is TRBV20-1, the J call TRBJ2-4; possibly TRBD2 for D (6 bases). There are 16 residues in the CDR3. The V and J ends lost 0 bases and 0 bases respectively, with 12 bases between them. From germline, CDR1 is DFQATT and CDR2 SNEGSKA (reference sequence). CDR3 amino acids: CSARDRGGVAKNIQYF. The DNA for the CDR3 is TGCAGTGCTAGAGATCGGGGAGGTGTAGCCAAAAACATTCAGTACTTC.

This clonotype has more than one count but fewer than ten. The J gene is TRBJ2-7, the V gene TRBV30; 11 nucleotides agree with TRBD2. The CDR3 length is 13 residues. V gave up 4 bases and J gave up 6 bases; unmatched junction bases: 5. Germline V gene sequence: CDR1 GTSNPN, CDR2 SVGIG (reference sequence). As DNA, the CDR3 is TGTGCCTGGACCAAACTAGCGGGAGTCGAGCAGTACTTC. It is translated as CAWTKLAGVEQYF.

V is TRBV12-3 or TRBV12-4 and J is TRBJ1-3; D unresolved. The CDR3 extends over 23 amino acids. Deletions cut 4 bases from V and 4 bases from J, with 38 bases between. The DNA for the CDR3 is TGTGCCAGCAGTTCTACTTTGGGAGGGTTGAAGGGTCTATTCCAAAACCGAGGAAACACCATATATTTT. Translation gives CASSSTLGGLKGLFQNRGNTIYF.

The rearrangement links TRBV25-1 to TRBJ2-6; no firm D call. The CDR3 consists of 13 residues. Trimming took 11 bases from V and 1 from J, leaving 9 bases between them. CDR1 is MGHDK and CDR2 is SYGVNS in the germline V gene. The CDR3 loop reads CASLRSGANVLTF. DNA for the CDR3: TGTGCCTCGCTTCGATCTGGGGCCAACGTCCTGACTTTC.